These 21 T cell receptor beta chains were sequenced from one sample in a study of cytomegalovirus exposure and HLA in healthy donors. The PCR used 60 Vbeta and 13 Jbeta primers. Using immunoSEQ multiplex PCR, the repertoire was profiled, and TCRdb retains in-frame clones only, with some absent. This sample has approximately 100,000 clones, with 60% to 85% found just once. The sample comprised PBMCs. These receptors all stem from a man aged 45-60 years in good health and CMV-seronegative.

This clone was found once. The V call is TRBV19, the J call TRBJ1-2; 10 bases are shared with TRBD1. J was trimmed by 6 bases and V by 5 bases; bases with no gene match: 9. The CDR3 length is 15 residues. Germline CDR1 reads LNHDA; CDR2 reads SQIVND (reference sequence). The CDR3 region is CASSPRTGGTNGYTF. DNA of the CDR3: TGTGCCAGTAGTCCGCGGACAGGGGGGACGAATGGCTACACCTTC.

V is TRBV30 and J is TRBJ1-2; TRBD1 might be the D (5 bases). V was shortened by 4 bases and J by 8 bases, with 17 bases between the two germline ends. Germline V gene sequence: CDR1 GTSNPN, CDR2 SVGIG (reference sequence). CDR3 length: 13 residues. In DNA, the CDR3 is TGTGCCTGGAAACCCCCCGGGGCGGGGGGCTACACCTTC. As protein: CAWKPPGAGGYTF.

The gene calls are TRBV5-1 and TRBJ1-1; D not certain. The CDR3 spans 13 residues. Trimming took 2 bases from V and 1 from J, leaving 6 bases between them. CDR1 is SGHRS and CDR2 is YFSETQ in the germline V gene. Here the CDR3 reads CASSLQRNTEAFF. DNA of the CDR3: TGCGCCAGCAGCTTACAAAGGAACACTGAAGCTTTCTTT.

V usage is TRBV6-4 and J usage is TRBJ2-2; possibly TRBD2 for D (6 bases). The CDR3 length is 14 residues. Germline lookup yields CDR1 MRHNA and CDR2 SNTAGT. Trimming pared 8 bases from V and 5 bases from J, leaving 15 bases between. The CDR3 loop reads CASARAGSTGELFF. CDR3 nucleotides: TGTGCCAGCGCACGGGCGGGGTCGACCGGGGAGCTGTTTTTT.

The rearrangement uses TRBV18 and TRBJ1-5; the D gene is possibly TRBD1 (5 bases). CDR1 is KGHSH, CDR2 LQKENI, per germline. This CDR3 is 16 amino acids long. The V end lost 2 bases, the J end lost 4 bases, and 15 bases lay between the germline ends. The CDR3 spells CASSPETGMRNQPQHF. The CDR3 coding sequence is TGTGCCAGCTCACCAGAAACAGGAATGAGAAATCAGCCCCAGCATTTT.

The gene calls are TRBV4-3 and TRBJ2-1, with 13 bases that match TRBD2. Germline lookup yields CDR1 LGHNA and CDR2 YSLEER. With V trimmed by 3 bases and J by 6 bases, 8 bases remained unmatched. The CDR3 is made up of 17 amino acids. CDR3 nucleotide sequence: TGCGCCAGCAGCCACCGGGAAGGACTAGCGGGAGTCAATGAGCAGTTCTTC. Translation gives CASSHREGLAGVNEQFF.

The chain employs TRBV27 and TRBJ2-1; 16 nucleotides line up with TRBD2. Germline assignment: CDR1 MNHEY and CDR2 SMNVEV (reference sequence). The CDR3 runs 18 residues. The V segment lost 4 bases and the J segment 6 bases; nucleotides outside the gene matches: 9. Here the CDR3 reads CASSSGTSGGASPNEQFF. The DNA of the CDR3 is TGTGCCAGCAGTTCTGGGACTAGCGGGGGGGCATCTCCCAATGAGCAGTTCTTC.

The gene calls are TRBV20-1 and TRBJ2-7, with D unclear. Germline V gives CDR1 DFQATT, CDR2 SNEGSKA (reference sequence). CDR3 length equals 11 residues. Trimming cost V 4 bases and J 7 bases, with 11 bases left between them. The CDR3 DNA is TGCAGTGCTACAGAAGCGAAGGAGCAGTACTTC. Translated: CSATEAKEQYF.

The rearrangement links TRBV7-9 to TRBJ1-5; no clear D. Trimming stripped 1 base from V and 2 bases from J, with 6 bases between. The CDR3 contains 14 residues. The germline V gene encodes CDR1 SEHNR and CDR2 FQNEAQ (reference sequence). CDR3 in DNA: TGTGCCAGCAGCTTAGGGGAGGGCAATCAGCCCCAGCATTTT. Translation gives CASSLGEGNQPQHF.

The rearrangement joins TRBV19 to TRBJ1-3; 7 bases agree with TRBD1. From germline, CDR1 is LNHDA and CDR2 SQIVND (reference sequence). V was clipped by 10 bases and J by 3 bases; unmatched bases: 3. The CDR3 has 12 residues. CDR3 DNA sequence: TGTGCCACCCAGGGGGGTGGAAACACCATATATTTT. Its translation is CATQGGGNTIYF. Looking up the rest from reference TRBV19 and TRBJ1-3 gives the full variable domain: DGGITQSPKYLFRKEGQNVTLSCEQNLNHDAMYWYRQDPGQGLRLIYYSQIVNDFQKGDIAEGYSVSREKKESFPLTVTSAQKNPTAFYLCATQGGGNTIYFGEGSWLTVV.

The chain has TRBV6-1 and TRBJ2-4; 9 bases are shared with TRBD1. Trimming took 0 bases from V and 6 from J; bases not matched to a gene: 9. The CDR3 loop spans 17 amino acids. Germline CDR1 reads MNHNS; CDR2 reads SASEGT. The CDR3 bases are TGTGCCAGCAGTGAAGCCCGGAACAGGGGGCGAGGAAACATTCAGTACTTC. Translated, it gives CASSEARNRGRGNIQYF.

Concerning this clone itself: A read error may account for a junction end that differs from germline. V is TRBV7-9 and J is TRBJ1-2; 11 nucleotides agree with TRBD1. The V gene's germline CDR1 is SEHNR and CDR2 FQNEAQ (reference sequence). This CDR3 has 14 amino acids. The CDR3 nucleotides are TGTTCCAGCAGCCTAGGACAGGGGGCGGGCGGCTACACCTTC. Translated, it gives CSSSLGQGAGGYTF.

The rearrangement joins TRBV4-1 to TRBJ1-1; 11 bases are a match to TRBD1. The CDR3 extends over 15 amino acids. CDR1 and CDR2 (germline): MGHRA, YSYEKL. The trim removed 8 bases at V and 10 bases at J, leaving 15 bases unmatched. The CDR3 spells CASGPGQGAWVGAFF. As DNA, the CDR3 is TGCGCCAGCGGACCCGGACAGGGGGCTTGGGTGGGAGCTTTCTTT.

V is TRBV27 and J is TRBJ1-6, with TRBD1 identical over 8 bases. Losses at the gene ends were 5 bases for V and 7 bases for J; bases not matched to a gene: 16. The CDR3 consists of 18 residues. Germline loops: CDR1 MNHEY, CDR2 SMNVEV (reference sequence). CDR3 protein: CASSPAGRTGIDNSPLHF. The CDR3 nucleotides read TGTGCCAGCAGTCCCGCCGGCAGGACAGGGATTGACAATTCACCCCTCCACTTT.

The chain links TRBV2 to TRBJ1-1, with D perhaps matching TRBD1 (5 bases). Germline values: CDR1 SNHLY, CDR2 FYNNEI. Trimming left V 5 bases short and J 0 bases short, with 7 bases between. There are 13 residues in the CDR3. The CDR3 sequence: CASSRQLNTEAFF. DNA of the CDR3: TGTGCCAGCAGTCGACAGCTGAACACTGAAGCTTTCTTT.

Only a few counts were recorded for this clone. V usage is TRBV6-1 and J usage is TRBJ1-1; 7 bases align to TRBD1. Trimming removed 5 bases from V and 1 base from J; junction bases left unmatched: 4. In germline, CDR1 is MNHNS, CDR2 SASEGT. This CDR3 has 14 residues. Here the CDR3 DNA reads TGTGCCAGCAGTTTGGGACAGAAGAACACTGAAGCTTTCTTT. Its protein product is CASSLGQKNTEAFF.

This chain connects TRBV25-1 to TRBJ1-1; D perhaps matches TRBD1 (6 bases). CDR3 length: 14 amino acids. V lost 2 bases to trimming and J lost 4 bases, with 11 bases between them. The germline CDR1 and CDR2 sequences are MGHDK and SYGVNS. CDR3 loop: CASSEGGLGTEAFF. In DNA, the CDR3 is TGTGCCAGCAGTGAAGGGGGCCTTGGCACTGAAGCTTTCTTT.

This chain connects TRBV19 to TRBJ1-5; D call uncertain. The CDR3 is 13 amino acids. The V and J ends lost 7 bases and 4 bases respectively, with 11 bases between them. Per the germline V gene, CDR1 is LNHDA and CDR2 is SQIVND (reference sequence). The CDR3 nucleotides read TGTGCCAGTACCCCGGGGAGAAATCAGCCCCAGCATTTT. Translating it yields CASTPGRNQPQHF.

The CDR3 protein is CASSHRDSDHEQYF. The DNA of the CDR3 is TGTGCCAGTAGCCATCGGGACTCCGACCACGAGCAGTACTTC. The rearrangement links TRBV19 to TRBJ2-7, with D perhaps TRBD2 (6 bases). Per germline, CDR1 LNHDA and CDR2 SQIVND (reference sequence). The CDR3 runs 14 residues. V dropped 6 bases and J dropped 5 bases, with 17 bases sitting between them.

J is TRBJ2-3 and V is TRBV6-1; TRBD2 matches at 10 bases. Germline trimming cut 0 bases from V and 5 bases from J; bases unmatched to any gene: 5. This CDR3 has 16 amino acids. Germline V gene sequence: CDR1 MNHNS, CDR2 SASEGT. The CDR3 is CASSEALAGVRDTQYF. DNA of the CDR3: TGTGCCAGCAGTGAAGCGCTAGCGGGAGTTCGAGATACGCAGTATTTT.

This clone was seen a handful of times. The chain has TRBV7-8 and TRBJ2-3; 14 bases line up with TRBD2. CDR1 and CDR2 from the germline V gene are SGHVS and FQNEAQ. This CDR3 is 18 amino acids long. The V and J ends lost 5 bases and 3 bases, in that order; junction bases with no gene match: 10. CDR3 protein: CASSPKAGLAGATDTQYF. Here the CDR3 DNA reads TGTGCCAGCAGCCCGAAAGCGGGACTAGCGGGAGCAACAGATACGCAGTATTTT.